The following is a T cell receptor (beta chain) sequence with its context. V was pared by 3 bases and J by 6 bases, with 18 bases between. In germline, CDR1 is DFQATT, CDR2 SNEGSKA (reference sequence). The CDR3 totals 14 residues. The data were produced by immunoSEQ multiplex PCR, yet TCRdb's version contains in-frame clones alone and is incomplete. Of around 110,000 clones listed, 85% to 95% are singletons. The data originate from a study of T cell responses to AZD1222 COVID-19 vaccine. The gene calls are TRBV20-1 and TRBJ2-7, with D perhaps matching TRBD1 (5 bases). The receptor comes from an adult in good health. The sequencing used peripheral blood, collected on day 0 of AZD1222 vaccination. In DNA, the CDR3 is TGCAGTGCTAGTCGGACACTGGCTGGGTCCGAGCAGTACTTC. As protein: CSASRTLAGSEQYF.